The sequence of this T cell receptor (beta chain) was determined in a study of T cells after posttransplantation cyclophosphamide. Findings of the study overall: Donor CD8+ memory clones often dominated recipient blood repertoires at later times. TRB overlap between skin or GI tissue T cells and blood was limited.

The assay was immunoSEQ multiplex PCR, and TCRdb's table has in-frame clones only and misses some. The sample includes 30,000 to 35,000 clones, none of them occurring once. The sample holds many counts of this clone. What it binds is not known. Peripheral blood was collected from the related graft donor on the marrow donation day. The V end was cut by 4 bases, the J end by 5 bases, with 15 bases between. Germline CDR1 MDHEN, CDR2 SYDVKM. The CDR3 loop spans 15 amino acids. The chain recombines TRBV28 with TRBJ1-3; D possibly corresponds to TRBD1 (5 bases). The specimen was PBMCs. The receptor comes from a woman in her forties or fifties in good health and a related stem cell transplant donor. CDR3 protein: CASSSAGQGRNTIYF. CDR3 bases: TGTGCCAGCAGTTCGGCGGGGCAGGGCAGAAACACCATATATTTT.